These 8 T cell receptor beta chains were all obtained from the same sample, sequenced in a study of regulatory T cells in long-lasting Graves disease. Combining iRepertoire HTBI primers with Arm-PCR of CDR3 regions, the authors built TCR beta libraries. TCRdb used MiXCR to reprocess the multiplex PCR reads, holding one entry per CDR3 protein. The top ten clones hold roughly an eighth of a sample with about 430,000 distinct CDR3 sequences, 20% to 25% of them seen once. Described time point: persistent/refractory GD, antithyroid drugs over 5 years with positive TRAb. The TCR library was prepared using RNA isolated from PBMCs. Sequences were derived from peripheral blood mononuclear cells (PBMCs), sampled when the disease was refractory, from a patient treated with antithyroid drugs. The receptors were gathered from a female donor with Graves disease.

This clonotype was counted at least ten times. J is TRBJ1-4 and V is TRBV2; 7 bases are a match to TRBD1. V was pared by 6 bases and J by 4 bases, with 11 bases of the junction left unmatched. The CDR3 extends over 16 amino acids. The germline CDR1 and CDR2 sequences are SNHLY and FYNNEI. The CDR3 DNA follows: TGTGCCAGCAGGCGACGATCGGGACAGCTTAATGAAAAACTGTTTTTT. Amino acid sequence: CASRRRSGQLNEKLFF.

This clonotype was seen a handful of times. The V and J genes are TRBV6-1 and TRBJ2-5, with 9 bases identical to TRBD2. Germline lookup yields CDR1 MNHNS and CDR2 SASEGT. CDR3 length: 14 amino acids. The ends lost 8 bases at V and 2 bases at J; junction bases unmatched: 6. The CDR3 DNA follows: TGTGCCAGCGATAGTCTAGCGGGACAAGAGACCCAGTACTTC. Translating gives CASDSLAGQETQYF.

Concerning this clonotype: An end of the junction does not agree with germline; a read error may underlie this. CDR3 loop: CASGEGAKNIQYF. CDR3 in DNA: TGTGCCAGCGGTGAAGGGGCCAAAAACATTCAGTACTTC. The V and J genes are TRBV6-1 and TRBJ2-4; D is unresolved. The CDR3 spans 13 residues. The germline V gene has CDR1 MNHNS and CDR2 SASEGT.

V gene TRBV29-1 combines with J gene TRBJ1-1; possibly TRBD1 for D (5 bases). CDR1 SQVTM and CDR2 ANQGSEA come from the germline V gene. V was trimmed by 7 bases and J by 2 bases, leaving 14 bases between them. This CDR3 region has 13 residues. The CDR3 sequence is CSAHGGTNTEAFF. The DNA for the CDR3 is TGCAGCGCCCATGGGGGGACCAACACTGAAGCTTTCTTT.

This clonotype has more than one count but fewer than ten. The chain has TRBV11-2 and TRBJ1-6; D gene uncertain. Germline CDR1 is SGHAT and CDR2 is FQNNGV. CDR3 size: 13 residues. V was shortened by 4 bases and J by 15 bases, with 16 bases between the two germline ends. CDR3 nucleotides: TGTGCCAGCAGCTCCTCATTACTAGGAGACCTCCACTTT. Amino acid sequence: CASSSSLLGDLHF.

The rearrangement joins TRBV9 to TRBJ2-7; TRBD2 matches 14 bases. V was clipped by 3 bases and J by 2 bases; unmatched bases: 7. Germline loops: CDR1 SGDLS, CDR2 YYNGEE. The CDR3 totals 17 residues. Here the CDR3 reads CASSGSGTSGSPYEQYF. CDR3 sequence (DNA): TGTGCCAGCAGCGGATCCGGGACTAGCGGGAGCCCCTACGAGCAGTACTTC.

The V and J genes are TRBV30 and TRBJ2-4; weak D call: TRBD1 (5 bases). Trimming removed 0 bases from V and 9 bases from J, with 12 bases in between. Germline V lookup: CDR1 GTSNPN, CDR2 SVGIG (reference sequence). CDR3 size: 13 residues. CDR3 residues: CAWSVVPQGIQYF. The CDR3 nucleotides are TGTGCCTGGAGTGTAGTCCCGCAGGGCATTCAGTACTTC.

The rearrangement joins TRBV28 to TRBJ1-5; a possible D gene is TRBD1 (6 bases). The length of the CDR3 is 16 residues. Germline CDR1 is MDHEN and CDR2 is SYDVKM. Trimming cost V 5 bases and J 8 bases, with 22 bases left between them. In nucleotides, the CDR3 is TGTGCCAGCAGTCCAAGGGCCAGGGGTTATACAGAGCCCCAGCATTTT. Its translation is CASSPRARGYTEPQHF.